This TCR beta chain was sequenced in a study of identical twins. Of note for this clonotype: The antigen is not known.

Whole-study findings and limits: The study found excess low generation probability among twin-shared out-of-frame alpha sequences.

TCRdb fed the 5' RACE reads into MiXCR, producing one record per CDR3 protein. The sample has some 500,000 distinct CDR3 sequences, around 20% seen once. Between the trimmed V and J ends, which lost 4 bases and 5 bases, there was a span of 10 bases. Germline V gives CDR1 SGHRS, CDR2 YFSETQ. This CDR3 has 13 residues. These data also featured in a second study, about T cells expressing NK-cell markers. That report adds: The study drew TCR beta repertoires from sorted CD3+CD56+NKG2C+, CD3+CD56+NKG2C- and CD3+CD56-NKG2C+ T cells.

The chain joins TRBV5-1 to TRBJ2-1; D is undetermined. The TCR sequence derives from a woman between 18 and 30 years old in good health. The sequenced material came from CD4+ T cells sorted from blood. In nucleotides, the CDR3 is TGCGCCAGCAGCCCAGTGGGTGACAATGAGCAGTTCTTC. Encoded protein: CASSPVGDNEQFF.